The text below deals with one TCR beta chain. The data are from a study of T cells in localized non-small cell lung cancer. Using immunoSEQ multiplex PCR, the repertoire was profiled, and TCRdb retains in-frame clones only, with some absent. This repertoire shows approximately 50,000 clones, around 86% found once; its top ten account for 2.5%. CDR3 size: 14 residues. Germline-derived CDR1 and CDR2 are LNHDA and SQIVND (reference sequence). The ends lost 6 bases at V and 3 bases at J; junction bases unmatched: 5. This sequence originates from a man aged 40 to 69 with stage II lung adenocarcinoma. The sequencing used PBMCs, collected before any cancer treatment. This chain connects TRBV19 to TRBJ1-5; 7 bases line up with TRBD1. The CDR3 spells CASSVQGYNQPQHF. As DNA, the CDR3 is TGTGCCAGTAGCGTACAGGGGTACAATCAGCCCCAGCATTTT.